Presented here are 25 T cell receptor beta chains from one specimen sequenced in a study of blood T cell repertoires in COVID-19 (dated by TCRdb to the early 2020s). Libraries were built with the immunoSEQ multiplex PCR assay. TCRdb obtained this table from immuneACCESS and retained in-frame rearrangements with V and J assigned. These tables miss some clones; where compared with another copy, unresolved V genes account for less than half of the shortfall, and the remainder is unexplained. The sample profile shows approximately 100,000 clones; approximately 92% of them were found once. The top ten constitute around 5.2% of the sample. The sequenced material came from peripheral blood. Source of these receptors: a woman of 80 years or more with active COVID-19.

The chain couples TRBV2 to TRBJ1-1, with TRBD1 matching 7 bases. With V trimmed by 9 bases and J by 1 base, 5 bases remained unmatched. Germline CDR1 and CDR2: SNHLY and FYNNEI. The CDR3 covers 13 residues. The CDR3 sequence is CARRGDRNTEAFF. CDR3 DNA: TGTGCCAGACGTGGGGACAGGAACACTGAAGCTTTCTTT.

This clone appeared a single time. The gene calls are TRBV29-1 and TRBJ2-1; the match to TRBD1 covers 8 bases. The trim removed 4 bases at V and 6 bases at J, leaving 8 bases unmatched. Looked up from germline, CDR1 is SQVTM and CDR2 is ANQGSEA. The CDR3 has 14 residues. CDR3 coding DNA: TGCAGCGTTGGTACCGGGACAGGATTCAATGAGCAGTTCTTC. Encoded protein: CSVGTGTGFNEQFF.

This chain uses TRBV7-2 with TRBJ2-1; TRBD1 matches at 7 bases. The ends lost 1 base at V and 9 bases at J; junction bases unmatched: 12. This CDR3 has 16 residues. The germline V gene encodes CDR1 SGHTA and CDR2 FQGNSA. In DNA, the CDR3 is TGTGCCAGCAGCTTAGTCCCAGGGGGTTTACAGTTTGAGCAGTTCTTC. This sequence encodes CASSLVPGGLQFEQFF.

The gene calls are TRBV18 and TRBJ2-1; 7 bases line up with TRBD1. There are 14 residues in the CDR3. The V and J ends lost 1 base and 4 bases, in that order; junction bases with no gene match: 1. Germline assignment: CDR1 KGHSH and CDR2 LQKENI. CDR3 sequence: CASSPRTGYNEQFF. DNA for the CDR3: TGTGCCAGCTCACCACGGACAGGTTACAATGAGCAGTTCTTC.

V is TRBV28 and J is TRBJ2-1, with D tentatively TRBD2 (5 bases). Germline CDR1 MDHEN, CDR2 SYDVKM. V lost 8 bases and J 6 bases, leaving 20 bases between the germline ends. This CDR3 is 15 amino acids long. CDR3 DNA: TGTGCCAGCCGTAAGGTGGGAGTTAACTTCAATGAGCAGTTCTTC. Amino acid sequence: CASRKVGVNFNEQFF.

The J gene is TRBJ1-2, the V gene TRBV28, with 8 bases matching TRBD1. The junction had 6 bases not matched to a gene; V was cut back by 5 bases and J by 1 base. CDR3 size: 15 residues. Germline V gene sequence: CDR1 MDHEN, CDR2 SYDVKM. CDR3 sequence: CASSRTGLLNYGYTF. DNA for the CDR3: TGTGCCAGCAGTCGGACAGGGCTCCTTAACTATGGCTACACCTTC.

The CDR3 DNA sequence: TGCGCCAGCAGCCCAGAGGGTGGGCGCGCCTATGGCTACACCTTC. This sequence encodes CASSPEGGRAYGYTF. The chain couples TRBV5-1 to TRBJ1-2; D is uncertain. The length of the CDR3 is 15 residues. From germline, CDR1 is SGHRS and CDR2 YFSETQ. V lost 4 bases and J lost 4, with 17 bases in between.

CDR3 nucleotides: TGTGCCAGCAGCCAAGATATACGGGAGACAACTCGGGGCTACACCTTC. This codes for CASSQDIRETTRGYTF. V usage is TRBV14 and J usage is TRBJ1-2; the D is unclear. The CDR3 length is 16 residues. V lost 0 bases to trimming and J lost 8 bases, with 19 bases between them. The germline V gene has CDR1 SGHDN and CDR2 FVKESK.

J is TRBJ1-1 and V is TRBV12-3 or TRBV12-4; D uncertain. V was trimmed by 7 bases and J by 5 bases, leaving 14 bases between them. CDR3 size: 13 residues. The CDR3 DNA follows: TGTGCCAGCACCTGGTGGGCACAGACTGAAGCTTTCTTT. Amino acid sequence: CASTWWAQTEAFF.

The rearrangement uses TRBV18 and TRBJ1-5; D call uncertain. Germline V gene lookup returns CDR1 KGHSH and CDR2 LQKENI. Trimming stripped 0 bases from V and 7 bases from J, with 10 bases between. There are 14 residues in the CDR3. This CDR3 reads CASSPPTTGQPQHF. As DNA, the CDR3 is TGTGCCAGCTCACCACCGACAACGGGACAGCCCCAGCATTTT.

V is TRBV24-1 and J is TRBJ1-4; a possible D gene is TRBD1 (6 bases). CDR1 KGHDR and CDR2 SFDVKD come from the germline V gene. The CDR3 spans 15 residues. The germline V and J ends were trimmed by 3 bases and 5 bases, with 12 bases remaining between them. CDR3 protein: CATSDRDTGNEKLFF. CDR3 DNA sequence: TGTGCCACCAGTGATAGGGACACTGGAAATGAAAAACTGTTTTTT.

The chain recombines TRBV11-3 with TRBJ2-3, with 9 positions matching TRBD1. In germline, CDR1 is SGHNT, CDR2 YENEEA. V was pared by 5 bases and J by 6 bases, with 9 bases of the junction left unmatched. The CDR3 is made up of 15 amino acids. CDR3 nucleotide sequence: TGTGCCAGCAGCCCCCGGACAGGGGAGGTGGATACGCAGTATTTT. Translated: CASSPRTGEVDTQYF. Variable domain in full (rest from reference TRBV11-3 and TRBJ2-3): EAGVVQSPRYKIIEKKQPVAFWCNPISGHNTLYWYLQNLGQGPELLIRYENEEAVDDSQLPKDRFSAERLKGVDSTLKIQPAELGDSAVYLCASSPRTGEVDTQYFGPGTRLTVL.

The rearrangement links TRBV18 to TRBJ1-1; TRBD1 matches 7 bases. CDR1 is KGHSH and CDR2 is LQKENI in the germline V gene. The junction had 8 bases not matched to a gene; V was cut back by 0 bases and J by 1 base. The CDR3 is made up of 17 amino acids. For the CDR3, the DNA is TGTGCCAGCTCACCACCTACAGGGGCCAGCGGGAACACTGAAGCTTTCTTT. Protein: CASSPPTGASGNTEAFF. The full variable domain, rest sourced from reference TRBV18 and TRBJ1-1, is NAGVMQNPRHLVRRRGQEARLRCSPMKGHSHVYWYRQLPEEGLKFMVYLQKENIIDESGMPKERFSAEFPKEGPSILRIQQVVRGDSAAYFCASSPPTGASGNTEAFFGQGTRLTVV.

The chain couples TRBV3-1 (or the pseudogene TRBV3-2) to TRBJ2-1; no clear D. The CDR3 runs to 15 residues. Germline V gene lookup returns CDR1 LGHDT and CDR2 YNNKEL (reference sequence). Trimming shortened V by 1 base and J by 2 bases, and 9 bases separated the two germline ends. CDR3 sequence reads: CASSQGDSAYNEQFF. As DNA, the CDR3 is TGTGCCAGCAGCCAAGGTGACTCCGCCTACAATGAGCAGTTCTTC.

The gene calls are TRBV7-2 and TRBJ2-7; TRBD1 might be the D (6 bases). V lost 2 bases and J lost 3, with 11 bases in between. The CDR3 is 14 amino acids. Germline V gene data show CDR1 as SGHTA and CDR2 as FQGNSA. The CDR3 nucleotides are TGTGCCAGCAGCTTATTCCTAGGGGGCTACGAGCAGTACTTC. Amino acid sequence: CASSLFLGGYEQYF.

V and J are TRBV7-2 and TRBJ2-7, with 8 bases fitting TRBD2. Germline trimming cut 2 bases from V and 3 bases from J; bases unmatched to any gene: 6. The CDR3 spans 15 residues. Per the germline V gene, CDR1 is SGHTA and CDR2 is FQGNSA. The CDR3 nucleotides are TGTGCCAGCAGCTTACGACGGGCGGGGGGCTACGAGCAGTACTTC. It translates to CASSLRRAGGYEQYF.

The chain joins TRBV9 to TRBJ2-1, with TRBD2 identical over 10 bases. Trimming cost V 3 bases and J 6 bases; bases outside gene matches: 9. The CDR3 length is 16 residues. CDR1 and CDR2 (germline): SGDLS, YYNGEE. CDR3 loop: CASSAPSGRAPNEQFF. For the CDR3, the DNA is TGTGCCAGCAGCGCTCCCAGCGGGAGGGCCCCCAATGAGCAGTTCTTC.

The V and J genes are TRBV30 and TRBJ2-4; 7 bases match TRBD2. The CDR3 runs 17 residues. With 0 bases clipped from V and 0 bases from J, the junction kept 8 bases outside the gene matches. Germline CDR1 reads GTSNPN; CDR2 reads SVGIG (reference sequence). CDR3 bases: TGTGCCTGGAGTGTACTCGGAATAGCGGGAGCCAAAAACATTCAGTACTTC. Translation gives CAWSVLGIAGAKNIQYF.

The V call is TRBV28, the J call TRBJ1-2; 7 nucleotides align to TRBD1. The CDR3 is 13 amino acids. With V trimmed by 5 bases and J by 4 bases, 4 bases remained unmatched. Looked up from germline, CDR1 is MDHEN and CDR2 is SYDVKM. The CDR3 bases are TGTGCCAGCAGTGAAGGGACAGCCTATGGCTACACCTTC. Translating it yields CASSEGTAYGYTF.

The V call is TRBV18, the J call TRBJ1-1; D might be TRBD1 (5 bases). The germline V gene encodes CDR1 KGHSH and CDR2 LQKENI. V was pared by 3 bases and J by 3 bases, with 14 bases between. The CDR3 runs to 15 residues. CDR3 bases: TGTGCCAGCTCACCGCTCACAGGTGGGGACACTGAAGCTTTCTTT. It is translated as CASSPLTGGDTEAFF.

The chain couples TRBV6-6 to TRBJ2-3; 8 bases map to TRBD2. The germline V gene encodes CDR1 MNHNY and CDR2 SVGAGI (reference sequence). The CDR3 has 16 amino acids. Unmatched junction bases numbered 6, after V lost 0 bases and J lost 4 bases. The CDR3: CASSYSSGRVADTQYF. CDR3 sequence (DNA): TGTGCCAGCAGTTACTCCAGCGGGAGAGTGGCAGATACGCAGTATTTT.

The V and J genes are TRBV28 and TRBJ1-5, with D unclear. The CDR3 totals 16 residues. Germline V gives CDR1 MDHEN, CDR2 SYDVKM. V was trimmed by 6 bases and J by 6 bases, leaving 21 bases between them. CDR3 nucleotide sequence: TGTGCCAGCAGGGGCGGAGGTGTCCCGGCCGGTCAGCCCCAGCATTTT. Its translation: CASRGGGVPAGQPQHF.

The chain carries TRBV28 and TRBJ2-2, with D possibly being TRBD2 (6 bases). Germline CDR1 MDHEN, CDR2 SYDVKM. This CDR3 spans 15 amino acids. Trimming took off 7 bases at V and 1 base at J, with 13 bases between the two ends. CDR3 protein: CASKEGAVNTGELFF. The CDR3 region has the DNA TGTGCCAGCAAGGAGGGCGCGGTGAACACCGGGGAGCTGTTTTTT.

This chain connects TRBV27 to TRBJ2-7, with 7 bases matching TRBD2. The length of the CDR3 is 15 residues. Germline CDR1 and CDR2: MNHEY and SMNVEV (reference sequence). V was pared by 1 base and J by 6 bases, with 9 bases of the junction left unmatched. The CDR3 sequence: CASSLYLSGIREQYF. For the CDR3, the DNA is TGTGCCAGCAGTTTATACCTCAGCGGGATACGCGAGCAGTACTTC.

CDR3 loop: CASSPVTSATDTQYF. The CDR3, as DNA: TGTGCCAGCTCACCGGTGACTAGCGCGACAGATACGCAGTATTTT. The chain couples TRBV18 to TRBJ2-3; TRBD2 matches at 8 bases. V shed 3 bases and J 3 bases; nucleotides not matched to a gene: 5. Per germline, CDR1 KGHSH and CDR2 LQKENI. This CDR3 has 15 residues.